This passage covers 13 T cell receptor beta chains from one sample sequenced in a study of cytomegalovirus exposure and HLA in healthy donors. Some clones are missing from TCRdb's copy, which holds only in-frame ones; the method was immunoSEQ multiplex PCR. In the table there are 200,000 to 300,000 clones, 75% to 90% of which are singletons. The specimen was PBMCs. The receptors derive from a woman aged 25 to 39 in good health and CMV-seropositive.

The chain links TRBV25-1 to TRBJ2-1, with 10 bases matching TRBD1. The V segment lost 4 bases and the J segment 12 bases; nucleotides outside the gene matches: 9. This CDR3 contains 14 residues. Germline V gene lookup returns CDR1 MGHDK and CDR2 SYGVNS. The CDR3 DNA reads TGTGCCAGCAGTGTCCCGGGACAGGGGATGGGGCAGTTCTTC. It translates to CASSVPGQGMGQFF.

This chain joins TRBV6-1 and TRBJ2-7, with unresolved D. Germline CDR1 and CDR2: MNHNS and SASEGT. The V gene lost 0 bases and the J gene lost 2 bases, with 8 bases spanning the gap. This CDR3 has 14 residues. CDR3 protein: CASSEAAQTYEQYF. The CDR3 DNA follows: TGTGCCAGCAGTGAAGCGGCCCAGACCTACGAGCAGTACTTC.

V gene TRBV28 combines with J gene TRBJ2-7; 9 bases agree with TRBD2. Germline V gives CDR1 MDHEN, CDR2 SYDVKM. The CDR3 runs 15 residues. The junction had 6 bases not matched to a gene; V was cut back by 6 bases and J by 0 bases. The CDR3 nucleotides are TGTGCCAGCAGCGATCTAGCGGGGAGCTCCTACGAGCAGTACTTC. It specifies CASSDLAGSSYEQYF.

In its sample, this clone was seen a few times. V and J are TRBV5-1 and TRBJ1-2; D might be TRBD1 (5 bases). Trimming left V 0 bases short and J 4 bases short, with 7 bases between. The CDR3 runs to 13 residues. Germline loops: CDR1 SGHRS, CDR2 YFSETQ. The CDR3 loop reads CASSLGQLYGYTF. CDR3 DNA: TGCGCCAGCAGCTTGGGACAGCTCTATGGCTACACCTTC.

CDR3 region: CASSTGGGIEAFF. The CDR3 DNA is TGTGCCAGCAGCACAGGGGGAGGCATTGAAGCTTTCTTT. This chain joins TRBV28 and TRBJ1-1; 8 bases agree with TRBD1. V trimming: 6 bases; J trimming: 7 bases; junction bases outside the gene matches: 7. This CDR3 region has 13 residues. Germline values: CDR1 MDHEN, CDR2 SYDVKM.

The chain couples TRBV7-9 to TRBJ2-7; 8 positions match TRBD2. The CDR3 is made up of 15 amino acids. CDR1 and CDR2 (germline): SEHNR, FQNEAQ (reference sequence). J gave up 6 bases and V 4 bases, and 11 bases lay outside the gene matches. This chain's CDR3 is CASSSLGGRTGEQYF. The CDR3, as DNA: TGTGCCAGCAGCTCCTTGGGCGGGAGGACTGGCGAGCAGTACTTC.

The chain recombines TRBV7-3 with TRBJ2-7; D is uncertain. Germline CDR1 is SGHTA and CDR2 is FQGTGA. The CDR3 is made up of 13 amino acids. The V gene lost 5 bases and the J gene lost 3 bases, with 11 bases spanning the gap. The CDR3 protein is CASSPAPSYEQYF. Written as DNA, the CDR3 is TGTGCCAGCAGCCCGGCCCCTAGCTACGAGCAGTACTTC.

The V and J genes are TRBV27 and TRBJ2-5; 11 positions agree with TRBD2. Germline V gene lookup returns CDR1 MNHEY and CDR2 SMNVEV (reference sequence). The CDR3 sequence is 16 residues long. Unmatched junction bases numbered 8, after V lost 4 bases and J lost 4 bases. The CDR3 DNA is TGTGCCAGCAGTTACTTGGGACTAGCGGCGAGAGAGACCCAGTACTTC. It yields the protein CASSYLGLAARETQYF.

The chain recombines TRBV9 with TRBJ1-5; D is undetermined. The CDR3 has 14 amino acids. Trimming cost V 0 bases and J 5 bases, with 9 bases left between them. Per the germline V gene, CDR1 is SGDLS and CDR2 is YYNGEE. The CDR3, as DNA: TGTGCCAGCAGCGTAGAGGCGGATTATCAGCCCCAGCATTTT. Residues: CASSVEADYQPQHF.

This clone turned up a few times. CDR3 coding DNA: TGTGCCAGCAGTGAATTCGCCTACCCCTACGAGCAGTACTTC. Its translation: CASSEFAYPYEQYF. The chain carries TRBV2 and TRBJ2-7; D remains ambiguous. This CDR3 region has 14 residues. V dropped 2 bases and J dropped 2 bases, with 10 bases sitting between them. Germline V gene data show CDR1 as SNHLY and CDR2 as FYNNEI.

This clone has only a few counts. The V call is TRBV5-1, the J call TRBJ1-3, with a weak D call TRBD1 (6 bases). The CDR3 is made up of 15 amino acids. Germline assignment: CDR1 SGHRS and CDR2 YFSETQ. V lost 4 bases, J lost 0 bases, and 11 bases lay in between. CDR3 loop: CASSPDRNSGNTIYF. CDR3 nucleotide sequence: TGCGCCAGCAGCCCCGACAGGAACTCTGGAAACACCATATATTTT. The complete variable domain, with remaining parts taken from reference TRBV5-1 and TRBJ1-3, reads KAGVTQTPRYLIKTRGQQVTLSCSPISGHRSVSWYQQTPGQGLQFLFEYFSETQRNKGNFPGRFSGRQFSNSRSEMNVSTLELGDSALYLCASSPDRNSGNTIYFGEGSWLTVV.

Here the CDR3 DNA reads TGTGCCAGCAGCCGCCCCTCGGGGTCCACTAATGAAAAACTGTTTTTT. This codes for CASSRPSGSTNEKLFF. The rearrangement uses TRBV14 and TRBJ1-4, with unresolved D. Per germline, CDR1 SGHDN and CDR2 FVKESK. The length of the CDR3 is 16 residues. V shed 4 bases and J shed 2 bases, with 14 bases lying between them.

This clone was counted between two and nine times. The rearrangement links TRBV12-5 to TRBJ1-5; D ambiguous. The V and J ends lost 6 bases and 3 bases respectively, with 3 bases between them. CDR1 is LGHNT and CDR2 is FRNRAP in the germline V gene. There are 11 residues in the CDR3. CDR3: CASGLNQPQHF. DNA of the CDR3: TGTGCTAGTGGACTCAATCAGCCCCAGCATTTT.